This T cell receptor (beta chain) was captured in a study of blood T cell repertoires in COVID-19. Study at large: Both acute and convalescent COVID-19 samples were obtained from the United States, Italy and Spain.

V dropped 7 bases and J dropped 3; count of bases not matched to a gene: 8. The CDR3 is 15 residues long. Per the germline V gene, CDR1 is MNHEY and CDR2 is SVGAGI. Source study methods: Reference gene primer amplification in the assay estimated nucleated cell counts. Sequenced by immunoSEQ multiplex PCR; TCRdb stores in-frame clones only, minus some. That table gives V, J and clone size, and the DNA gave D and trimming. The sample consists of approximately 400,000 clones, around 84% of them appearing once. Sequencing input: peripheral blood. This TCR came from a human donor with acute or convalescent COVID-19. The donor label of this sample is uncertain. The V gene is TRBV6-5, the J gene TRBJ1-1, with 10 bases lining up with TRBD1. The CDR3 spells CASTGGGTGDTEAFF. CDR3 sequence (DNA): TGTGCCAGCACCGGGGGAGGGACAGGGGACACTGAAGCTTTCTTT.